These T cell receptor beta chains were read from a single sample in a study of T cells after posttransplantation cyclophosphamide. The method was immunoSEQ multiplex PCR; TCRdb's version includes in-frame clones alone and lacks a portion of them. The sample includes around 15,000 clones, around 80% of them seen just once. The sequences come from PBMCs, collected 440 to 450 days after allogeneic stem cell transplant with calcineurin inhibitor and methotrexate. The origin of the receptors is a male patient aged 30 to 39 who received an allogeneic stem cell transplant from an unrelated donor, was CMV-positive, and had acute and chronic GVHD. The T cells may partly be graft donor cells. Both conserved end residues are part of each CDR3. The D gene is left open where the match is weak. The listing skips clone size in some rows; elsewhere it reads once, few, many or a size class.

14,TRBD1,TRBV18,NA,TRBJ2-7,TGTGCCAGCTCACCTACCGGGACAGGGGTCGAGCAGTACTTC,CASSPTGTGVEQYF
15,TRBD1,TRBV5-4,once,TRBJ2-3,TGTGCCAGCAGCTTGGGTGGACAGGGGGGAGATACGCAGTATTTT,CASSLGGQGGDTQYF
14,NA,TRBV5-1,medium-sized,TRBJ2-7,TGCGCCAGCAGCTTGGAGAGGGTTTCCTACGAGCAGTACTTC,CASSLERVSYEQYF
15,TRBD1,TRBV6-6,NA,TRBJ1-1,TGTGCCAGCAGTTACAGGGGACAGGGGTACACTGAAGCTTTCTTT,CASSYRGQGYTEAFF
16,TRBD2,TRBV7-2,NA,TRBJ2-1,TGTGCCAGCAGGTTACTAGCGGGGGACTTATACAATGAGCAGTTCTTC,CASRLLAGDLYNEQFF
17,NA,TRBV7-9,NA,TRBJ2-2,TGTGCCAGCAGCTTAGGAGAGCGAGCATTTGAAACCGGGGAGCTGTTTTTT,CASSLGERAFETGELFF
13,NA,TRBV19,NA,TRBJ2-2,TGTGCCAGTATGTGGGGGGACACCGGGGAGCTGTTTTTT,CASMWGDTGELFF
13,TRBD2,TRBV27,few,TRBJ2-1,TGTGCCAGCAGTCCGTTTAGCGGGGGAGAGCAGTTCTTC,CASSPFSGGEQFF
13,NA,TRBV6-6,NA,TRBJ2-7,TGTGCCAGCAGTCACTCGACCGGGTACGAGCAGTACTTC,CASSHSTGYEQYF
16,TRBD2,TRBV5-4,NA,TRBJ2-1,TGTGCCAGCAGCTTGGCGGGACTAGGTATCTACAATGAGCAGTTCTTC,CASSLAGLGIYNEQFF
16,TRBD2,TRBV5-4,NA,TRBJ2-7,TGTGCCAGCAGCTCTTTACTAGCGGGCCTTTCCTACGAGCAGTACTTC,CASSSLLAGLSYEQYF
15,NA,TRBV6-5,NA,TRBJ1-1,TGTGCCAGCAGTTACTCGGGAGGGGTGGGTACTGAAGCTTTCTTT,CASSYSGGVGTEAFF
15,NA,TRBV11-2,NA,TRBJ2-5,TGTGCCAGCAGCTTAGGGACTATAGACCGGGAGACCCAGTACTTC,CASSLGTIDRETQYF
13,TRBD1,TRBV6-1,once,TRBJ1-4,TGTGCCAGCAGTGAAAGGGGACAGGGTGGACTGTTTTTT,CASSERGQGGLFF
14,NA,TRBV30,NA,TRBJ1-1,TGTGCCGGGAGCCGCCATACCGCGGACACTGAAGCTTTCTTT,CAGSRHTADTEAFF
13,NA,TRBV27,NA,TRBJ1-1,TGTGCCAGCAGCCAACGGGGGGAAACTGAAGCTTTCTTT,CASSQRGETEAFF